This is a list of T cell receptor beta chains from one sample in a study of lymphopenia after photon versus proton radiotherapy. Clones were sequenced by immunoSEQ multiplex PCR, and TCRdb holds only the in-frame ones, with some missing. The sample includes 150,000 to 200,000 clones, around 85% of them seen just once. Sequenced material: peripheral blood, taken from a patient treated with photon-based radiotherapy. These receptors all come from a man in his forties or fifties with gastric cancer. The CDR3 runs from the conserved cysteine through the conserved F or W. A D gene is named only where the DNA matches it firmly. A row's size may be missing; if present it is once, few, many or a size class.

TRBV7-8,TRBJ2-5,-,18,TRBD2,TGTGCCAGCAGCTCCGGGGGACTAGCGGGAGGGACGTACGAGACCCAGTACTTC,CASSSGGLAGGTYETQYF
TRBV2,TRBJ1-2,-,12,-,TGTGCCAGCAGCCGTTCAGGGATTGAGAGGACCTTC,CASSRSGIERTF
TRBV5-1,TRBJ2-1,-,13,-,TGCGCCAGCAGCTCCGGGAACTACAATGAGCAGTTCTTC,CASSSGNYNEQFF
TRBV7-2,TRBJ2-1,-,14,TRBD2,TGTGCCAGCAGCCCTGGACTAGCGGGCAATGAGCAGTTCTTC,CASSPGLAGNEQFF
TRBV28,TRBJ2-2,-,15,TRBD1,TGTGCCAGCAGCCTTACAGGGGGCTTCACCGGGGAGCTGTTTTTT,CASSLTGGFTGELFF
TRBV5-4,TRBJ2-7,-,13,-,TGTGCCAGCAGCCCGGACCCCTCTTACGAGCAGTACTTC,CASSPDPSYEQYF
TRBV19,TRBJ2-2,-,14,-,TGTGCCAGTAGTATAGAAGCGAACACCGGGGAGCTGTTTTTT,CASSIEANTGELFF
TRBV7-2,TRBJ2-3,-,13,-,TGTGCCAGCAGCTTAGGCCGCACAGATACGCAGTATTTT,CASSLGRTDTQYF
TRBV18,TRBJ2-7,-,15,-,TGTGCCAGCGCCTTCCTGGTAGGGGGTGGCACCGAGCAGTACTTC,CASAFLVGGGTEQYF
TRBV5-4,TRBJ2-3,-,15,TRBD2,TGTGCCAGCAGCTTGCGTTCCGGCGGGGGGGATACGCAGTATTTT,CASSLRSGGGDTQYF
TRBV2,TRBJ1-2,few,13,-,TGTGCCAGCAGTGGAGGCAGTCGCTATGGCTACACCTTC,CASSGGSRYGYTF
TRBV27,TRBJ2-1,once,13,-,TGTGCCAGCAGTTTATACAGGTTGAATGAGCAGTTCTTC,CASSLYRLNEQFF
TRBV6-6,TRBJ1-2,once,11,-,TGTGCCAGCAGAGCTAACTATGGCTACACCTTC,CASRANYGYTF
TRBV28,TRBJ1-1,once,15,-,TGTGCCAGCAGTTCATCGGGACTCTTGAACACTGAAGCTTTCTTT,CASSSSGLLNTEAFF
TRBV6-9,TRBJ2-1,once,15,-,TGTGCCAGCAGTTTAGACAGAATTTCCTACAATGAGCAGTTCTTC,CASSLDRISYNEQFF
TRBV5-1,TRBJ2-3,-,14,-,TGCGCCAGCAGCTTGGCTAGCAGCGCAGATACGCAGTATTTT,CASSLASSADTQYF
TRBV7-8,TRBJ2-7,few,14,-,TGTGCCAGCAGCGAGAGGATCCGCAGGAACGAGCAGTACTTC,CASSERIRRNEQYF
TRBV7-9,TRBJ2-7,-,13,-,TGTGCCAGCAGCTTAGAGTCCGCCTACGAGCAGTACTTC,CASSLESAYEQYF
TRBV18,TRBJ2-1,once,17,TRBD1,TGTGCCAGCTCATTGTATCCGGGACAGGATACCTACAATGAGCAGTTCTTC,CASSLYPGQDTYNEQFF
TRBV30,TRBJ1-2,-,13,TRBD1,TGTGCCTGGAGTCTGGGACAGCCGAAAGGCTACACCTTC,CAWSLGQPKGYTF
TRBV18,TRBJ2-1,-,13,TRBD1,TGTGCCAGCTCACCGCGACAGGGGCCTGAGCAGTTCTTC,CASSPRQGPEQFF
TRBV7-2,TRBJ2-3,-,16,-,TGTGCCAGCAGCTTAGCGGGGTCCCGGGGCACAGATACGCAGTATTTT,CASSLAGSRGTDTQYF
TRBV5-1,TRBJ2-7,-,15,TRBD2,TGCGCCAGCAGCTTGGATACTAGCGGGAGTTACGAGCAGTACTTC,CASSLDTSGSYEQYF
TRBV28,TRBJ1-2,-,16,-,TGTGCCAGCAGTCCACCACCCCAGGAGACTAACTATGGCTACACCTTC,CASSPPPQETNYGYTF
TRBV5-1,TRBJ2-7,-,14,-,TGCGCCAGCAGCTTTGCTCCGGGACCGTACGAGCAGTACTTC,CASSFAPGPYEQYF
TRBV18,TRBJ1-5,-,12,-,TGTGCCAGCTCACCCTACGAGCAGCCCCAGCATTTT,CASSPYEQPQHF
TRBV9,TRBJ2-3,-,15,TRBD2,TGTGCCAGCAGCGTAGGAGGCGGGAGAGAAGATACGCAGTATTTT,CASSVGGGREDTQYF
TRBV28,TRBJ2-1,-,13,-,TGTGCCAGCAGTCCTCCCCCCTACAATGAGCAGTTCTTC,CASSPPPYNEQFF
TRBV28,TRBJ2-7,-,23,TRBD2,TGTGCCAGCAGCCGTTTATTAGCCCTAGGAGTCCCCCTAGCGGGAGGACACACCTACGAGCAGTACTTC,CASSRLLALGVPLAGGHTYEQYF
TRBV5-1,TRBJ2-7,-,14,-,TGCGCCAGCAGCTTGGTTTACAGGTCCCACGAGCAGTACTTC,CASSLVYRSHEQYF
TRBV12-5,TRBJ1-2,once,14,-,TGTGCTAGTGGCAATACTCTGACAGGAGGCGGCTACACCTTC,CASGNTLTGGGYTF
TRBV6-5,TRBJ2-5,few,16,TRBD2,TGTGCCAGCAGTTACTGGGATAGCGGGAGTCTGCAGACCCAGTACTTC,CASSYWDSGSLQTQYF
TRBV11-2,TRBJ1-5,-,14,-,TGTGCCAGCAGCAGGACAACCCCCAATCAGCCCCAGCATTTT,CASSRTTPNQPQHF
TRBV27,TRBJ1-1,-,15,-,TGTGCCAGCAGTTCTAGTATAACAGTGGACACTGAAGCTTTCTTT,CASSSSITVDTEAFF
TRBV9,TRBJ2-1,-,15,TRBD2,TGTGCCAGCAACGTAGGGAGCGGGAATTGGGATGAGCAGTTCTTC,CASNVGSGNWDEQFF